This entry lists 4 T cell receptor beta chains sequenced from one sample in a study of blood T cell repertoires in COVID-19. TCRdb's copy holds only in-frame clones and misses some; the assay was immunoSEQ multiplex PCR. The sample carries approximately 450,000 clones, 80% to 90% recorded once. Sequenced: peripheral blood. The receptors stem from a woman in her twenties or thirties with acute or convalescent COVID-19.

The chain uses TRBV20-1 and TRBJ1-2; D unclear. The CDR3 totals 11 residues. Germline CDR1 reads DFQATT; CDR2 reads SNEGSKA (reference sequence). The ends were cut back, 6 bases at V and 8 bases at J, with 13 bases in the middle. CDR3 loop: CSALGGTGYTF. The CDR3 nucleotides read TGCAGTGCCCTGGGAGGTACCGGCTACACCTTC.

This chain connects TRBV9 to TRBJ2-3; 7 bases fit TRBD1. The CDR3 loop spans 17 amino acids. With V trimmed by 3 bases and J by 2 bases, 12 bases remained unmatched. Germline CDR1 and CDR2: SGDLS and YYNGEE. CDR3 sequence reads: CASSGQQGKLNTDTQYF. CDR3 sequence (DNA): TGTGCCAGCAGCGGACAACAGGGGAAGTTAAACACAGATACGCAGTATTTT.

The CDR3 DNA follows: TGTGCTAGTGGTTTTGGAGTGGGCACTGAAGCTTTCTTT. Amino acid sequence: CASGFGVGTEAFF. The chain employs TRBV12-5 and TRBJ1-1; D ambiguous. The CDR3 is made up of 13 amino acids. Looked up from germline, CDR1 is LGHNT and CDR2 is FRNRAP. The V end lost 3 bases, the J end lost 4 bases, and 9 bases lay between the germline ends.

In this sample, this clone turned up once. V gene TRBV24-1 combines with J gene TRBJ2-5; 11 nucleotides line up with TRBD2. Germline loops: CDR1 KGHDR, CDR2 SFDVKD. V shed 2 bases, J shed 5 bases, and the junction held 0 bases outside the gene matches. The CDR3 spans 14 residues. This CDR3 reads CATSDWTSGETQYF. The CDR3 DNA reads as TGTGCCACCAGTGATTGGACTAGCGGGGAGACCCAGTACTTC.